Reported below is one TCR beta chain. MiXCR, applied by TCRdb to the RT-PCR reads, yields one record per CDR3 protein. The table includes about 680,000 distinct CDR3 sequences, 12% to 15% detected once. The CDR3 contains 15 residues. Germline assignment: CDR1 LGHDT and CDR2 YNNKEL (reference sequence). The V and J ends lost 0 bases and 7 bases respectively, with 13 bases between them. The sequenced sample was memory CD4+ T cells from blood. V usage is TRBV3-1 and J usage is TRBJ1-5; no firm D call. This TCR was recovered from a female donor in good health, serving as a healthy control. CDR3 protein: CASSQEPGAHQPQHF. As DNA, the CDR3 is TGTGCCAGCAGCCAAGAGCCAGGAGCCCACCAGCCCCAGCATTTT.